A selection of T cell receptor beta chains follows, all from one sample in a study of glioma-infiltrating T cells. TCRdb passed the multiplex PCR reads through MiXCR, listing each CDR3 protein once. The sample yields about 110,000 distinct CDR3 sequences, less than 30% seen once. The specimen sequenced was glioma tissue, nonneoplastic brain tissue, or PBMCs (not recorded which). The receptors derive from a human donor with low-grade glioma or glioblastoma, undergoing nonglioma brain surgery, or in good health (not recorded which). Each CDR3 is given with its conserved first and last residue. D genes are given only for firm matches. Some rows have no size entry. The others give once, few or many, or a class for an expanded clone.

many,.,TRBV27,TRBJ2-5,CASSHSGVKTQYF,TGTGCCAGCAGCCACTCGGGGGTGAAGACCCAGTACTTC
.,.,TRBV5-4,TRBJ2-2,CASHSGGELFF,TGTGCCAGCCACTCTGGCGGGGAGCTGTTTTTT
many,.,TRBV6-2/TRBV6-3,TRBJ2-5,CASSSGRKGGLTQYF,TGTGCCAGCAGTTCCGGACGGAAGGGCGGGCTGACCCAGTACTTC
.,.,TRBV6-2/TRBV6-3,TRBJ2-7,CSSAGASYEQYF,TGTTCCAGTGCAGGGGCGTCCTACGAGCAGTACTTC
few,.,TRBV19,TRBJ2-2,CASRPGLLNTGELFF,TGTGCCAGTAGGCCCGGTCTACTGAACACCGGGGAGCTGTTTTTT
many,TRBD2,TRBV6-1,TRBJ2-7,CASIPLAGGYYEQYF,TGTGCCAGCATTCCTTTAGCGGGAGGATATTACGAGCAGTACTTC
many,.,TRBV7-6,TRBJ2-3,CASSHARGINTDTQYF,TGTGCCAGCAGCCATGCTAGGGGGATTAACACAGATACGCAGTATTTT
few,.,TRBV5-1,TRBJ1-1,CASSLALAGNTEAFF,TGCGCCAGCAGCTTGGCACTAGCTGGGAACACTGAAGCTTTCTTT
many,TRBD1,TRBV19,TRBJ2-1,CASSISGTGVNEQFF,TGTGCCAGTAGTATATCCGGGACAGGGGTCAATGAGCAGTTCTTC
.,TRBD1,TRBV7-2,TRBJ2-5,CASSTRTGGRQTQYF,TGTGCTAGCAGTACCAGGACAGGGGGCAGGCAGACCCAGTACTTC
.,.,TRBV7-2,TRBJ1-1,CASSPNPGTTETFF,TGTGCCAGCAGCCCCAACCCGGGGACCACTGAAACTTTCTTT
.,.,TRBV12-3/TRBV12-4,TRBJ1-1,CASSSQMNTKAFF,TGTGCCAGCAGTTCGCAGATGAACACTAAAGCTTTCTTT
many,TRBD1,TRBV5-1,TRBJ1-1,CASSYRGNTEAFF,TGCGCCAGCAGCTACAGGGGCAACACTGAAGCTTTCTTT
.,.,TRBV12-5,TRBJ2-5,CASGLPPGLQETQYF,TGTGCTAGTGGTTTACCCCCCGGACTACAAGAGACCCAGTACTTC
many,.,TRBV24-1,TRBJ2-3,CATSAPGFDTQYF,TGTGCCACCAGTGCCCCCGGTTTCGATACGCAGTATTTT
many,TRBD1,TRBV6-2/TRBV6-3,TRBJ2-2,CASSPGTGERTGELFF,TGTGCCAGCAGTCCCGGGACAGGGGAGCGTACCGGGGAGCTGTTTTTT
.,.,TRBV19,TRBJ2-7,CASSRGMGYNEQYF,TGTGCCAGTAGTCGTGGGATGGGCTACAACGAGCAGTACTTC
many,.,TRBV20-1,TRBJ2-5,CSARGGHQETQYF,TGCAGTGCTAGAGGCGGACACCAAGAGACCCAGTACTTC
many,.,TRBV7-2,TRBJ2-5,CASSSGRPQYF,TGTGCCAGCAGCTCCGGCCGGCCCCAGTACTTC
.,.,TRBV18,TRBJ2-4,CARSPSEGTKYIQYF,TGTGCCAGATCGCCGAGTGAGGGGACGAAGTACATTCAGTACTTC
many,.,TRBV7-8,TRBJ1-6,CASSFITANNSPLHF,TGTGCCAGCAGCTTTATCACCGCAAATAATTCACCCCTCCACTTT
many,.,TRBV6-2/TRBV6-3,TRBJ1-2,CASSYGREIDGYTF,TGTGCCAGCAGTTACGGCAGGGAAATTGATGGCTACACCTTC
few,TRBD2,TRBV7-9,TRBJ2-3,CASSPTSGPSTDTQYF,TGTGCCAGCAGCCCCACTAGCGGCCCAAGCACAGATACGCAGTATTTT
many,TRBD2,TRBV29-1,TRBJ2-7,CSVLRAGGYEQYF,TGCAGCGTCCTAAGAGCGGGAGGGTACGAGCAGTACTTC
many,.,TRBV14,TRBJ2-7,CASSQDWASAQQYF,TGTGCCAGCAGCCAAGATTGGGCTAGCGCTCAGCAGTACTTC
.,TRBD1,TRBV5-1,TRBJ2-7,CASSSGQTSYEQYF,TGCGCCAGCAGCTCGGGACAGACCTCCTACGAGCAGTACTTC
many,TRBD1,TRBV28,TRBJ1-5,CASSRPGQGNQPQHF,TGTGCCAGCAGTCGGCCGGGACAGGGCAATCAGCCCCAGCATTTT
many,TRBD1,TRBV5-1,TRBJ2-2,CASSSGGLNTGELFF,TGCGCCAGCAGTTCAGGGGGCTTGAACACCGGGGAGCTGTTTTTT
.,TRBD2,TRBV10-2,TRBJ2-7,CASSELAGGHEQYF,TGCGCCAGCAGTGAGCTAGCGGGGGGCCACGAGCAGTACTTC
.,.,TRBV12-3/TRBV12-4,TRBJ2-2,CASSSPGELFF,TGTGCCAGCAGTAGTCCCGGGGAGCTGTTTTTT
many,.,TRBV5-4,TRBJ1-2,CASSLARTGYGYTF,TGTGCCAGCAGCTTGGCTAGGACGGGCTATGGCTACACCTTC
.,.,TRBV29-1,TRBJ2-5,CSVQIRVQETQYF,TGCAGCGTCCAAATCAGGGTCCAAGAGACCCAGTACTTC
.,TRBD1,TRBV20-1,TRBJ1-5,CSASPGGDQPQHF,TGCAGTGCTAGCCCAGGGGGGGATCAGCCCCAGCATTTT
many,.,TRBV6-1,TRBJ1-3,CASSEKGALSGNTIYF,TGTGCCAGCAGTGAAAAAGGGGCCCTCTCTGGAAACACCATATATTTT
.,TRBD1,TRBV29-1,TRBJ2-5,CSVGRQGVRETQYF,TGCAGCGTTGGCCGACAGGGGGTCCGGGAGACCCAGTACTTC
many,.,TRBV6-1,TRBJ2-1,CASSSQIHYNEQFF,TGTGCCAGCAGTTCACAGATCCACTACAATGAGCAGTTCTTC
.,TRBD2,TRBV4-1,TRBJ2-4,CASSPDGEGRDF,TGCGCCAGCAGCCCGGATGGGGAGGGGAGGGACTTC
many,TRBD2,TRBV20-1,TRBJ2-5,CSASFGTSEYQETQYF,TGCAGTGCTAGTTTCGGTACTAGCGAGTACCAAGAGACCCAGTACTTC
many,.,TRBV20-1,TRBJ1-5,CSARADSNQPQHF,TGCAGTGCTAGAGCGGATAGCAATCAGCCCCAGCATTTT
.,.,TRBV19,TRBJ1-1,CASRLSGTEAYF,TGTGCCAGTAGGTTATCTGGCACTGAAGCTTACTTT
many,.,TRBV6-2/TRBV6-3,TRBJ2-5,CASSWGGTIQETQYF,TGTGCCAGCAGTTGGGGAGGAACCATCCAAGAGACCCAGTACTTC
few,TRBD1,TRBV13,TRBJ1-1,CASSRPRTGEDTEAFF,TGTGCCAGCAGCCGCCCCCGGACAGGGGAGGACACTGAAGCTTTCTTT
.,TRBD2,TRBV4-3,TRBJ2-3,CASSQEFNSGSFCTRYF,TGCGCCAGCAGCCAAGAGTTTAACAGCGGGAGCTTCTGTACGCGGTATTTT